This TCR beta chain was sequenced during a study of OX40 agonist ivuxolimab in advanced cancers. Turning to this clone: Antigen: not known. Other DNA sequences in this sample translate to the same CDR3.

Findings of the study overall: The average count of expanded clones was higher among CD8+ T cells than among CD4+.

Clones were sequenced by immunoSEQ multiplex PCR, and TCRdb holds only the in-frame ones, with some missing. The sample includes about 17,000 clones, over 75% of them seen just once. V was shortened by 3 bases and J by 6 bases, with 6 bases between the two germline ends. The CDR3 runs 11 residues. Looked up from germline, CDR1 is MGHDK and CDR2 is SYGVNS. V gene TRBV25-1 combines with J gene TRBJ2-7, with D unclear. The starting material was CD4+ or CD8+ T cells sorted from blood, obtained in a trial of the OX40 agonist ivuxolimab. The source is an adult with an advanced solid tumor such as melanoma, head and neck, liver or kidney cancer. CDR3 region: CASSEMGEQYF. CDR3 in DNA: TGTGCCAGCAGTGAGATGGGCGAGCAGTACTTC.